This TCR beta chain was sequenced for a study of T-cell reconstitution after alpha-beta-depleted transplantation in children. Study results and limitations: Two months or so post-transplant, alpha-beta T cells reportedly derived from several hundred expanded graft clones.

CDR1 is SGHDT, CDR2 YYEEEE, per germline. The V end lost 1 base, the J end lost 7 bases, and 7 bases lay between the germline ends. The CDR3 is 12 amino acids. Unique molecular identifiers were incorporated into the prepared TCRbeta library. TCRdb ran MiXCR on the PCR reads and lists one entry per CDR3 protein. Of hundreds of thousands of distinct CDR3 sequences in the sample, roughly a tenth are singletons; the top ten hold about 8%. This clonotype was observed many times. Its antigen is not identified. The receptor was isolated from a boy less than two years old with acute myeloid leukemia, due to receive a stem cell transplant. The chain recombines TRBV5-6 with TRBJ2-3; no reliable D call. The starting material was PBMCs, obtained before TCRalphabeta/CD19-depleted stem cell transplant. The CDR3 here is CASSLRPHTQYF. In DNA form, the CDR3 reads TGTGCCAGCAGCTTGCGGCCGCATACGCAGTATTTT.